Described below is a single TCR beta chain sequence and its context. These data belong to a study of blood T cell repertoires in COVID-19. About the study: The cDNA or gDNA used as material had been derived from T cells, B-cell-depleted T cells, or PBMCs.

Sequencing was performed with immunoSEQ multiplex PCR; in TCRdb, only in-frame clones are kept and a portion is missing. Among some 41,000 clones listed, about 83% were seen once. CDR3 length equals 13 residues. V was pared by 7 bases and J by 1 base, with 9 bases between. The V gene's germline CDR1 is MDHEN and CDR2 SYDVKM. Material: peripheral blood. This clonotype was obtained from a man older than 75 in a cohort sampled during active COVID-19. The chain joins TRBV28 to TRBJ2-3; D perhaps matches TRBD2 (6 bases). CDR3 coding DNA: TGTGCCAGCAACTGGGGGGGCACAGATACGCAGTATTTT. Protein sequence: CASNWGGTDTQYF.